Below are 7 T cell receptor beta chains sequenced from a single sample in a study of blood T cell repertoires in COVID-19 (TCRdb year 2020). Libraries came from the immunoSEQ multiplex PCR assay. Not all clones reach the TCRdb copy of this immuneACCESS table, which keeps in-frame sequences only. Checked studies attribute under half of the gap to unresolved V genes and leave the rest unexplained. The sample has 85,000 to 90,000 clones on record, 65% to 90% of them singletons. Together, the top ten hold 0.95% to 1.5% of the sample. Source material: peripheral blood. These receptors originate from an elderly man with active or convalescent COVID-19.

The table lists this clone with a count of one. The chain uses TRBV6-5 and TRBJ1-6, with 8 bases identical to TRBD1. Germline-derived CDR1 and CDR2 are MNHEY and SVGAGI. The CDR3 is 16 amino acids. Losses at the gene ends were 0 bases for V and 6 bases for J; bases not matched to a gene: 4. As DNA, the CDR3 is TGTGCCAGCAGTTACTCTCAGGGGGCGTTTAATTCACCCCTCCACTTT. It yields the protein CASSYSQGAFNSPLHF.

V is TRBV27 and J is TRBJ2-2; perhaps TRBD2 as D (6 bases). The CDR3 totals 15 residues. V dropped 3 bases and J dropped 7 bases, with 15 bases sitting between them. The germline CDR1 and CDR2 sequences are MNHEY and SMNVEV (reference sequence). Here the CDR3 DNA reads TGTGCCAGCAGTTTTTGGGAGGCCGGGGGCGGGGAGCTGTTTTTT. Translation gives CASSFWEAGGGELFF.

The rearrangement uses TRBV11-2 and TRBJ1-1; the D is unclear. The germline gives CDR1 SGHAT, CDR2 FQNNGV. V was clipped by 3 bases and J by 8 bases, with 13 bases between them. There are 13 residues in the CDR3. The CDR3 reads CASSLAAYSEAFF. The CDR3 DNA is TGTGCCAGCAGCTTGGCAGCGTACTCCGAAGCTTTCTTT.

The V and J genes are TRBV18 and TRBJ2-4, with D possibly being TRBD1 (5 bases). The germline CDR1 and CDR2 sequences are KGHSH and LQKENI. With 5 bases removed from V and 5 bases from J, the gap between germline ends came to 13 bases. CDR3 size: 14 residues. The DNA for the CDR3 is TGTGCCAGCTCAGTGGCAGGGATTGAAAACATTCAGTACTTC. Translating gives CASSVAGIENIQYF.

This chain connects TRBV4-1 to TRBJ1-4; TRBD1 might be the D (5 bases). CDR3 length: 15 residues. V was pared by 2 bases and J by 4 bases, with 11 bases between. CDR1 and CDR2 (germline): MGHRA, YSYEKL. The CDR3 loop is CASSQRGTYNEKLFF. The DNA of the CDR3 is TGCGCCAGCAGCCAACGTGGGACTTATAATGAAAAACTGTTTTTT.

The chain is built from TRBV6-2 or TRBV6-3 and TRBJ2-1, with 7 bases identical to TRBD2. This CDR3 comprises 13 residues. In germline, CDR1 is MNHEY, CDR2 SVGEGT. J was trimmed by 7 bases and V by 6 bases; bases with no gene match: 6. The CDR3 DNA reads TGTGCCAGCAGCAGGACTAGTAGGAATGAGCAGTTCTTC. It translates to CASSRTSRNEQFF.

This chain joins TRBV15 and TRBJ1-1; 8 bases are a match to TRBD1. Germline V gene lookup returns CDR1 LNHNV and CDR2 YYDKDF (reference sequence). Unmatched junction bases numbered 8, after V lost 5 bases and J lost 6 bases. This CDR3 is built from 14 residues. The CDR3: CATSGITGGAEAFF. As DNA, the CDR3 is TGTGCCACCAGCGGAATTACAGGGGGGGCTGAAGCTTTCTTT. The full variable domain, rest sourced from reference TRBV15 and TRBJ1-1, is DAMVIQNPRYQVTQFGKPVTLSCSQTLNHNVMYWYQQKSSQAPKLLFHYYDKDFNNEADTPDNFQSRRPNTSFCFLDIRSPGLGDTAMYLCATSGITGGAEAFFGQGTRLTVV.